A selection of T cell receptor beta chains follows, all from one sample in a study of response to subunit inactivated influenza vaccine. TCRdb re-called the RT-PCR reads with MiXCR, one entry per CDR3 protein. Seen here are about 480,000 distinct CDR3 sequences, around 25% observed once, and the top ten hold over 1.5%. Specimen: CD4+ T cells sorted from PBMCs, collected roughly 5 days after vaccination. These receptors were obtained from a middle-aged man who received an inactivated influenza vaccine. Both conserved end residues are part of each CDR3. A D gene is named only where the DNA matches it firmly. Clone size is stated in some rows and not others, as once, few, many or a class when expanded.

d_gene	v_gene	j_gene	abundance	CDR3nt	CDR3aa
TRBD1	TRBV20-1	TRBJ2-2	.	TGCAGTGCAGAGGGGGCTATGAGGAACACCGGGGAGCTGTTTTTT	CSAEGAMRNTGELFF
.	TRBV12-3/TRBV12-4	TRBJ1-4	few	TGTGCCAGCAGTTTAAGTGGGGTTAATGAAAAACTGTTTTTT	CASSLSGVNEKLFF
TRBD2	TRBV9	TRBJ2-1	.	TGTGCCAGCAGCGCCCGGACACCGACTAGCGGGATGCCTTCCTACAATGAGCAGTTCTTC	CASSARTPTSGMPSYNEQFF
TRBD2	TRBV7-9	TRBJ2-2	.	TGTGCCAGCAGCCAACCCGACCTAGCGGGTAACACCGGGGAGCTGTTTTTT	CASSQPDLAGNTGELFF
.	TRBV5-1	TRBJ2-7	few	TGCGCCAGCAGCTCCCGTCAAGGGGGTGGCGAGCAGTACTTC	CASSSRQGGGEQYF
TRBD1	TRBV12-3/TRBV12-4	TRBJ2-7	many	TGTGCCAGCAGCCTAAGGGGACAGGGGTCCTACGAGCAGTACTTC	CASSLRGQGSYEQYF
.	TRBV10-2	TRBJ1-4	few	TGCGCCAGCAGTGAGTCGAAAGGAGGGATCGGAAATGAAAAACTGTTTTTT	CASSESKGGIGNEKLFF
.	TRBV20-1	TRBJ1-1	.	TGCAGTGCTAGACCGGGAAACGCTGAAGCTTTCTTT	CSARPGNAEAFF
.	TRBV29-1	TRBJ2-3	.	TGCAGCGCCCTAGAACTTGCAGATACGCAGTATTTT	CSALELADTQYF
.	TRBV5-1	TRBJ2-3	many	TGCGCCAGCAGCTTTGGGCAGGATGGGGATACGCAGTATTTT	CASSFGQDGDTQYF
.	TRBV6-2/TRBV6-3	TRBJ1-1	few	TGTGCCAGCAGTTACGAAGTGGGGGACAAACCTAACACTGAAGCTTTCTTT	CASSYEVGDKPNTEAFF
TRBD2	TRBV20-1	TRBJ2-3	.	TGCAGTGCTAGAGATCCCCAGGCTAGCGGGAGCCCAGATACGCAGTATTTT	CSARDPQASGSPDTQYF
TRBD2	TRBV7-2	TRBJ2-5	many	TGTGCCAGCAGCTTAGGCCCAGCGGGGGGGCAAGAGACCCAGTACTTC	CASSLGPAGGQETQYF
TRBD2	TRBV29-1	TRBJ2-1	.	TGCAGCGTTGACGGCTTAGCGGGAGGGCCCTCGAATGAGCAGTTCTTC	CSVDGLAGGPSNEQFF
TRBD2	TRBV9	TRBJ2-5	.	TGTGCCAGCAGCGTAGGTGCTAGCGGGAGTCTTGGAGAGACCCAGTACTTC	CASSVGASGSLGETQYF
.	TRBV25-1	TRBJ2-1	.	TGTGCCAGCAGTGATATTAGGATCGGGCAGTTCTTC	CASSDIRIGQFF
TRBD1	TRBV20-1	TRBJ1-6	.	TGCAGTGCTAGGACAGGGGTTGGCTCACCCCTCCACTTT	CSARTGVGSPLHF
.	TRBV11-2	TRBJ2-7	.	TGTGCCAGCAGCTTAGTAGCGCAGAGGGAGCAGTACTTC	CASSLVAQREQYF
TRBD1	TRBV20-1	TRBJ2-7	.	TGCAGTGCTAGAGTACCGGGACAGACCTACGAGCAGTACTTC	CSARVPGQTYEQYF
.	TRBV4-2	TRBJ1-3	.	TGTGCCAGCAGCCAAGATAAGTCCCTTGGCCACACCATATATTTT	CASSQDKSLGHTIYF
.	TRBV20-1	TRBJ2-5	.	TGCAGTGCTAGAGATCGAACCGGCTACCAAGAGACCCAGTACTTC	CSARDRTGYQETQYF
TRBD1	TRBV4-3	TRBJ1-6	many	TGCGCCAGCAGCCAAGGGACAGGGTTGAATAATTCACCCCTCCACTTT	CASSQGTGLNNSPLHF
.	TRBV24-1	TRBJ2-2	.	TGTGCCACCGGCAGGGCGGGAACCGGGGAGCTGTTTTTT	CATGRAGTGELFF
.	TRBV5-1	TRBJ1-6	few	TGCGCCAGCAGCTCGGGAGAGAGCTCCTATAATTCACCCCTCCACTTT	CASSSGESSYNSPLHF
TRBD2	TRBV9	TRBJ2-2	.	TGTGCCAGCAGCGTCCCCAGCGGGAGCCCGAACACCGGGGAGCTGTTTTTT	CASSVPSGSPNTGELFF
TRBD2	TRBV11-1	TRBJ2-3	few	TGTGCCAGCAGCTTCACTAGCGGAGATACGCAGTATTTT	CASSFTSGDTQYF
.	TRBV12-3/TRBV12-4	TRBJ2-7	few	TGTGCCAGCAGTTTGTCACACCAATTGTACGAGCAGTACTTC	CASSLSHQLYEQYF
TRBD2	TRBV6-5	TRBJ2-2	few	TGTGCCAGCAGTTACTCGATGGGCAGGGAGGGGACCGGGGAGCTGTTTTTT	CASSYSMGREGTGELFF
.	TRBV12-3/TRBV12-4	TRBJ1-6	.	TGTGCCAGCAGTGGTACTGGCTCACCCCTCCACTTT	CASSGTGSPLHF
TRBD2	TRBV2	TRBJ2-1	few	TGTGCCAGCAGTGCGGGGCTACTAGCGAATGAGCAGTTCTTC	CASSAGLLANEQFF
.	TRBV5-1	TRBJ2-7	few	TGCGCCAGCAGCTTGGAGCAGGGAGCGGACGAGCAGTACTTC	CASSLEQGADEQYF
.	TRBV5-1	TRBJ1-2	.	TGCGCCAGCAGCTTGGAAGCAGGGAACTATGGCTACACCTTC	CASSLEAGNYGYTF
.	TRBV7-2	TRBJ2-2	many	TGTGCCAGCAGCTTAGGCAGGGAGCTGTTTTTT	CASSLGRELFF
TRBD2	TRBV7-6	TRBJ2-1	few	TGTGCCAGCAGCCAGACTAGCGGGGCCTACAATGAGCAGTTCTTC	CASSQTSGAYNEQFF
.	TRBV29-1	TRBJ2-7	.	TGCAGCGTTGAAGGGGACTCCTCCTACGAGCAGTACTTC	CSVEGDSSYEQYF
.	TRBV5-1	TRBJ2-7	.	TGCGCCAGCAGCTCCCTACAGGGTACGGACGAGCAGTACTTC	CASSSLQGTDEQYF
.	TRBV29-1	TRBJ1-1	.	TGCAGCGTCTCGGACACTGAAGCTTTCTTT	CSVSDTEAFF
TRBD2	TRBV20-1	TRBJ2-1	.	TGCAGTGCTAGAGATTCGGGGGGGATCAATGAGCAGTTCTTC	CSARDSGGINEQFF
.	TRBV11-1	TRBJ2-5	.	TGTGCCAGCAGCGTGACTCCGGGACAAGAGACCCAGTACTTC	CASSVTPGQETQYF
.	TRBV25-1	TRBJ2-7	.	TGTGCCAGCAGTGAATTTGGTAGCGAGCAGTACTTC	CASSEFGSEQYF
TRBD1	TRBV6-5	TRBJ2-7	few	TGTGCCAGCAGTTACCTTCGACAGGGCAAACCGTTCCCTAGCTACGAGCAGTACTTC	CASSYLRQGKPFPSYEQYF
.	TRBV7-2	TRBJ2-5	.	TGTGCCAGCAGCTCACTCGTGGAGACCCAGTACTTC	CASSSLVETQYF
.	TRBV20-1	TRBJ2-7	few	TGCAGTGCTAGTGGCTTACGGTGGCGCTCCTACGAGCAGTACTTC	CSASGLRWRSYEQYF
TRBD2	TRBV4-1	TRBJ2-3	.	TGCGCCAGCAGCCAATTACAGCGGGGGCGAACGCAGTATTTT	CASSQLQRGRTQYF
.	TRBV18	TRBJ2-7	few	TGTGCCAGCTCATCCGGGACGAGCTACGAGCAGTACTTC	CASSSGTSYEQYF
TRBD1	TRBV6-2/TRBV6-3	TRBJ2-3	.	TGTGCCAGCAGTTACGCCTTGACAGGGGTCGGGCCTAAGAGGGGAGCAGATACGCAGTATTTT	CASSYALTGVGPKRGADTQYF
.	TRBV7-8	TRBJ2-5	many	TGTGCCAGCAGCTTAGGTTTTGGGAAAGAGACCCAGTACTTC	CASSLGFGKETQYF
TRBD1	TRBV5-1	TRBJ2-5	.	TGCGCCGGCAGCTGGGGGACAGGGAGACAAGAGACCCAGTACTTC	CAGSWGTGRQETQYF
TRBD1	TRBV20-1	TRBJ1-6	.	TGCAGTGCTATCGACAGGGAAAGAAATTCACCCCTCCACTTT	CSAIDRERNSPLHF